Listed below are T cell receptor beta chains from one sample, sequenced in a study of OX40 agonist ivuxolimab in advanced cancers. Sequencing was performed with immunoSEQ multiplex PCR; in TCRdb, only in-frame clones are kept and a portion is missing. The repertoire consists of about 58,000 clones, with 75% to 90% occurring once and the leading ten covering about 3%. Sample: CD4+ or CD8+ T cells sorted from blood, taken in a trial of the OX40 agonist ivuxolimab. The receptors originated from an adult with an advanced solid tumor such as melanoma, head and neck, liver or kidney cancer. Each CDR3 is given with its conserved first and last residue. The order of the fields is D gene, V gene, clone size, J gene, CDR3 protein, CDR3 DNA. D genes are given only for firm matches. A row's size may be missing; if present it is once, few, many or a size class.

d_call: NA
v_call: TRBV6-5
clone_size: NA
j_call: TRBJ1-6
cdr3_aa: CASTPGVNSPLHF
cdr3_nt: TGTGCCAGCACCCCGGGGGTCAATTCACCCCTCCACTTT

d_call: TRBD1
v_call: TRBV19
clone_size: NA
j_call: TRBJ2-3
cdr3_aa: CASSIRGTGYTDTQYF
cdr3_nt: TGTGCCAGTAGTATTAGGGGGACAGGGTACACAGATACGCAGTATTTT

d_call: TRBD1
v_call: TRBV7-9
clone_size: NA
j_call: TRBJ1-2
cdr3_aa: CASSSGQGGNYGYTF
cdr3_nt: TGTGCCAGCAGCTCCGGACAGGGTGGTAACTATGGCTACACCTTC

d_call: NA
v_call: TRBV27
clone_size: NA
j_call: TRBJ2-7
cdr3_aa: CASSLRPDYEQYF
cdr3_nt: TGTGCCAGCAGTTTACGGCCTGACTACGAGCAGTACTTC

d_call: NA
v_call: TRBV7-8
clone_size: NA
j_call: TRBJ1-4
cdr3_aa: CASSPRQAQNEKLFF
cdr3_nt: TGTGCCAGCAGCCCGAGACAGGCACAAAATGAAAAACTGTTTTTT

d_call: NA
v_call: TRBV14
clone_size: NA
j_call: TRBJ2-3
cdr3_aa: CASSQTGLSTDTQYF
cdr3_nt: TGTGCCAGCAGCCAGACGGGGCTTAGCACAGATACGCAGTATTTT

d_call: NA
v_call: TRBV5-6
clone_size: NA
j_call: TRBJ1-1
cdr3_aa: CASSLLTANTEAFF
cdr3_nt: TGTGCCAGCAGCTTACTGACAGCGAACACTGAAGCTTTCTTT

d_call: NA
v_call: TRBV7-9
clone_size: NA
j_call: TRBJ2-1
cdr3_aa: CASSLEFQGPNEQFF
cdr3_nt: TGTGCCAGCAGCTTAGAGTTCCAGGGGCCCAATGAGCAGTTCTTC

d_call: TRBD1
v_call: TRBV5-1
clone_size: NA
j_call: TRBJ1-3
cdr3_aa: CASSPRTGSLSGNTIYF
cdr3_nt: TGCGCCAGCAGCCCCCGGACAGGCTCCCTTTCTGGAAACACCATATATTTT

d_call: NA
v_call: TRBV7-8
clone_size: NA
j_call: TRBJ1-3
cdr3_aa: CASGRRGRGGNTIYF
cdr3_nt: TGTGCCAGCGGCCGGAGGGGCAGAGGAGGAAACACCATATATTTT

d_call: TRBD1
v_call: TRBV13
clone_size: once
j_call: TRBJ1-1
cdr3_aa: CASSRDSYSLTNTEAFF
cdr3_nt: TGTGCCAGCAGCCGGGACAGTTACTCTTTAACGAACACTGAAGCTTTCTTT

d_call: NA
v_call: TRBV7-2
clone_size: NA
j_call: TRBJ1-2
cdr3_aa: CASSPKVGAGGYTF
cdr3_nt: TGTGCCAGCAGCCCTAAGGTGGGGGCGGGGGGCTACACCTTC

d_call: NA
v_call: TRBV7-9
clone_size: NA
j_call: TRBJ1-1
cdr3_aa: CASSFDSLDTEAFF
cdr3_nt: TGTGCCAGCAGCTTCGACTCCCTTGACACTGAAGCTTTCTTT

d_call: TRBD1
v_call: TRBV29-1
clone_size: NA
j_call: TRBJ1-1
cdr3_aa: CSVVGGDGDTEAFF
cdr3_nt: TGCAGCGTTGTAGGGGGCGATGGGGACACTGAAGCTTTCTTT

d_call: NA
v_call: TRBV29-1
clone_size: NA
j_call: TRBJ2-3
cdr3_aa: CSVRGGAKTRTDTQYF
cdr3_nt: TGCAGCGTGAGGGGGGGGGCGAAAACTCGCACAGATACGCAGTATTTT

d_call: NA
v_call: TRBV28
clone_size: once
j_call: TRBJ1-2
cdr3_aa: CASSFDRRYGDYTF
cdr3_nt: TGTGCCAGCAGTTTCGACCGACGCTATGGAGACTACACCTTC

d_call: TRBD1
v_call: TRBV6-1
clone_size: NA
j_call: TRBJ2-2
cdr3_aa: CASNRQGSNTGELFF
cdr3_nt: TGTGCCAGCAACCGACAGGGCTCGAACACCGGGGAGCTGTTTTTT

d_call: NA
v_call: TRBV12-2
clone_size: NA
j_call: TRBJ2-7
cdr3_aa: CASRYRRGIPYEQYF
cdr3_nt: TGTGCAAGTCGCTATCGGAGGGGAATCCCCTACGAGCAGTACTTC

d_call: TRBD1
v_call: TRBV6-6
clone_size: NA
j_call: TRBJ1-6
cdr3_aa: CASRTGGNSPLHF
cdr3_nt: TGTGCCAGCCGGACAGGGGGAAATTCACCCCTCCACTTT

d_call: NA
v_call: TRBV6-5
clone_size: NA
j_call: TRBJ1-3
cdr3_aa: CASSSWGDNSGNTIYF
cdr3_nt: TGTGCCAGCAGTTCCTGGGGGGACAACTCTGGAAACACCATATATTTT

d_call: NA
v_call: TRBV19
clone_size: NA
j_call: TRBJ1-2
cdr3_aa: CASSTPGTGPLYGYTF
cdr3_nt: TGTGCCAGTAGTACTCCAGGCACCGGACCTTTGTATGGCTACACCTTC

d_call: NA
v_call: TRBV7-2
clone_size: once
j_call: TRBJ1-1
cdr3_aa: CASSSLAGGTEAFF
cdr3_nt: TGTGCCAGCAGCTCACTGGCGGGGGGGACTGAAGCTTTCTTT

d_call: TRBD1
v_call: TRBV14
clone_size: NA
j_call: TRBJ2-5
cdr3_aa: CASSQTGTGGFWPQETQYF
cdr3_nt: TGTGCCAGCAGCCAGACCGGGACAGGGGGCTTCTGGCCCCAAGAGACCCAGTACTTC

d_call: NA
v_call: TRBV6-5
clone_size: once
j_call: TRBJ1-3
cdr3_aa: CASRGSGNTIYF
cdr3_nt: TGTGCCAGCAGGGGTTCTGGAAACACCATATATTTT

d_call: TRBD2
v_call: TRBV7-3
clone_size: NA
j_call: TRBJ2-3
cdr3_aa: CASSPSGLAGWDTQYF
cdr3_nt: TGTGCCAGCAGCCCCTCAGGACTAGCGGGGTGGGATACGCAGTATTTT

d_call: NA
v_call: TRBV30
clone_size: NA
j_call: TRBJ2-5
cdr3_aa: CAWSALQGLETQYF
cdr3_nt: TGTGCCTGGAGTGCATTACAGGGACTTGAGACCCAGTACTTC

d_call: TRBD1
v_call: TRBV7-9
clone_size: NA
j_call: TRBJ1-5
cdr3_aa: CASGRGQAHQPQHF
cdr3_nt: TGTGCCAGCGGGAGGGGGCAGGCTCATCAGCCCCAGCATTTT

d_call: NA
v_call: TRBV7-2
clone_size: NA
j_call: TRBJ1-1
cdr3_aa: CASSLVTLDTEAFF
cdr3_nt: TGTGCCAGCAGCTTAGTAACCTTAGACACTGAAGCTTTCTTT

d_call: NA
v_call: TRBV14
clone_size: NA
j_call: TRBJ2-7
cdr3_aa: CASSQESGGYEQYF
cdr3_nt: TGTGCCAGCAGCCAAGAAAGCGGAGGCTACGAGCAGTACTTC

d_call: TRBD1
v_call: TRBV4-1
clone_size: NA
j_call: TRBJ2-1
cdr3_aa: CASSQVSSRGIHNEQFF
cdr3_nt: TGCGCCAGCAGCCAAGTCTCTTCCAGGGGGATCCACAATGAGCAGTTCTTC

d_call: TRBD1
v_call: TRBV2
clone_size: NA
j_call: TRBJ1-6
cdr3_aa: CAISKGTGNNSPLHF
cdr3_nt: TGTGCCATCTCCAAAGGGACAGGCAATAATTCACCCCTCCACTTT

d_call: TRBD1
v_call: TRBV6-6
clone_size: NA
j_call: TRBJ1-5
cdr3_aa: CASSYRQGVNQPQHF
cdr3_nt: TGTGCCAGCAGTTACAGACAGGGAGTAAATCAGCCCCAGCATTTT

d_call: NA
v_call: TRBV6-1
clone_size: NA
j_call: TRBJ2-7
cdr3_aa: CASSHDTGSYEQYF
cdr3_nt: TGTGCCAGCAGTCACGACACTGGATCCTACGAGCAGTACTTC

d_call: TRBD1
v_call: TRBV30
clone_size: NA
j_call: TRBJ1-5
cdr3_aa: CAWSGGQATNQPQHF
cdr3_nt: TGTGCCTGGAGTGGCGGACAGGCTACGAATCAGCCCCAGCATTTT

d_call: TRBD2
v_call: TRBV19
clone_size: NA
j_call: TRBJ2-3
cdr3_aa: CASSRPGGGGSDTQYF
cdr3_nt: TGTGCCAGTAGTAGACCTGGCGGGGGGGGCTCAGATACGCAGTATTTT

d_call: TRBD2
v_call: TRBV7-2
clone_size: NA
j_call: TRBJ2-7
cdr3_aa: CASSAGLASYEQYF
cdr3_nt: TGTGCCAGCAGCGCCGGACTAGCCTCCTACGAGCAGTACTTC

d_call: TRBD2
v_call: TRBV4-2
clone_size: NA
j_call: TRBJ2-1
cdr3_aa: CASSRPGGSYNEQFF
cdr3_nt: TGTGCCAGCAGCCGCCCGGGGGGCTCCTACAATGAGCAGTTCTTC

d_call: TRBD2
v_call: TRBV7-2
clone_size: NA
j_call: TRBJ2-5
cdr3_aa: CASTLFGLGRETQYF
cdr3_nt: TGTGCCAGCACCTTATTCGGACTAGGGAGGGAGACCCAGTACTTC

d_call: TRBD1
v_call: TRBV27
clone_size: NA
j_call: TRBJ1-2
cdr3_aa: CASSFGTVPNYGYTF
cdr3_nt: TGTGCCAGCAGTTTTGGGACAGTTCCCAACTATGGCTACACCTTC

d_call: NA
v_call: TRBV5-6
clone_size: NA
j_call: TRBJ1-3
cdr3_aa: CASSFDRYSGNTIYF
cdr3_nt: TGTGCCAGCAGCTTCGACAGATACTCTGGAAACACCATATATTTT

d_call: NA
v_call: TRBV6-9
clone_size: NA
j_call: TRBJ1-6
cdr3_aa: CASSYKAHGNSPLHF
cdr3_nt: TGTGCCAGCAGTTATAAGGCTCATGGTAATTCACCCCTCCACTTT

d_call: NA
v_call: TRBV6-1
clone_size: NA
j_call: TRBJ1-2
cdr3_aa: CASSVRRDYGYTF
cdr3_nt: TGTGCCAGCAGTGTCCGCAGGGACTATGGCTACACCTTC